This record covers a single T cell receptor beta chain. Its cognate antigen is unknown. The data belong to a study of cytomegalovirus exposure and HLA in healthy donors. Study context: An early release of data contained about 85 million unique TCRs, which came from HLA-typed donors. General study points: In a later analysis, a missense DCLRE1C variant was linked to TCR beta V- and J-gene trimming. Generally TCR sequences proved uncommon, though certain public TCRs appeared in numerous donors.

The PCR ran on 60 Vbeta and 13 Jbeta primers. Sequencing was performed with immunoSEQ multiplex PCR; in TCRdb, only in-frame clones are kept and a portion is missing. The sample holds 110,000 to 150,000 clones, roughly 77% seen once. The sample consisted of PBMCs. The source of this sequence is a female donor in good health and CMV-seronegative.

The CDR3: CASSPLAGRTGELFF. DNA for the CDR3: TGTGCCAGCAGTCCACTAGCGGGGCGGACCGGGGAGCTGTTTTTT. The V and J genes are TRBV7-9 and TRBJ2-2, with 10 bases matching TRBD2. V shed 6 bases, J shed 5 bases, and the junction held 6 bases outside the gene matches. CDR3 length: 15 amino acids. Germline-derived CDR1 and CDR2 are SEHNR and FQNEAQ (reference sequence).